One sample yielded the 2 T cell receptor beta chains listed below, sequenced in a study of T-cell reconstitution after alpha-beta-depleted transplantation in children. Preparing the TCRbeta library involved the use of unique molecular identifiers. MiXCR, run by TCRdb on the PCR reads, gives a single entry per CDR3 protein. The data show roughly 220,000 distinct CDR3 sequences, with 9.7% seen just once and approximately 5% held by the top ten. The source material was PBMCs from the stem cell graft donor, sampled from the stem cell graft. Receptors were obtained from a human donor who donated a stem cell graft to a child with SCID.

This rearrangement joins TRBV30 to TRBJ2-3; TRBD1 aligns across 12 bases. V shed 3 bases, J shed 4 bases, and the junction held 5 bases outside the gene matches. Germline loops: CDR1 GTSNPN, CDR2 SVGIG (reference sequence). This CDR3 is 15 amino acids long. Written as DNA, the CDR3 is TGTGCCTGGAGAGCGGGACAGGGGGCTGCAGATACGCAGTATTTT. Protein sequence: CAWRAGQGAADTQYF.

This clonotype appeared many times. The chain recombines TRBV15 with TRBJ2-1; 7 nucleotides align to TRBD2. Germline loops: CDR1 LNHNV, CDR2 YYDKDF (reference sequence). The CDR3 consists of 15 residues. The trim removed 8 bases at V and 2 bases at J, leaving 9 bases unmatched. The CDR3 coding sequence is TGTGCCACCGGGGACCGGGGGGAGGCCTACAATGAGCAGTTCTTC. Protein sequence: CATGDRGEAYNEQFF.